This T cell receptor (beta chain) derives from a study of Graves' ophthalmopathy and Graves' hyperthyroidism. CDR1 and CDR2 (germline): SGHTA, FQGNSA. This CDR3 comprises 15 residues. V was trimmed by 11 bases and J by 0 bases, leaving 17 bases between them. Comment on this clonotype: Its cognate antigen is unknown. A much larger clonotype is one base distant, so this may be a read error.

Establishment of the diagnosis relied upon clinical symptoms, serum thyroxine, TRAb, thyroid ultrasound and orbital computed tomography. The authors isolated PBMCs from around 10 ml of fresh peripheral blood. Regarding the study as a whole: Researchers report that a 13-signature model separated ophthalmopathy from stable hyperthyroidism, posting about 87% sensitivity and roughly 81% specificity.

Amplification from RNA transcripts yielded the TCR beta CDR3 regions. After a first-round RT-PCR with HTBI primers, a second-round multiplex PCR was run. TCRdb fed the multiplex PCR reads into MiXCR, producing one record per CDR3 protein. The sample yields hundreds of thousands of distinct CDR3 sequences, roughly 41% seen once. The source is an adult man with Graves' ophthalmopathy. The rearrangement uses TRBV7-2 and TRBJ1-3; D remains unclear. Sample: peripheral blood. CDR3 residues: CAGGEWVNSGNTIYF. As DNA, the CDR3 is TGTGCCGGTGGAGAATGGGTCAACTCTGGAAACACCATATATTTT.